The 3 T cell receptor beta chains below come from one sample, sequenced in a study of human T cells and chemical hapten exposure. TCRdb processed the RACE reads anew with MiXCR; each CDR3 protein has one entry. Here the sample spans some 80,000 distinct CDR3 sequences, approximately 10% being singletons. The time point is: patch test 2, 6 weeks after DPC sensitization. Treatment meaning: therapeutic diphenylcyclopropenone sensitization with weekly scalp DPC. The sequences come from whole blood, collected in connection with sensitization to the hapten diphenylcyclopropenone (DPC). These receptor sequences come from a man aged 18 to 30 with alopecia areata. Some clones in this sample may be carry-over from other donors' samples.

This clonotype was seen ten or more times. The CDR3: CASSLAADTQYF. CDR3 sequence (DNA): TGTGCCAGCAGCTTAGCTGCAGATACGCAGTATTTT. This chain uses TRBV7-2 with TRBJ2-3; no definite D call. The CDR3 runs to 12 residues. Germline assignment: CDR1 SGHTA and CDR2 FQGNSA. Trimming removed 0 bases from V and 4 bases from J, with 2 bases in between.

This sequence joins TRBV9 and TRBJ1-3; unclear D gene. The CDR3 totals 16 residues. V lost 0 bases to trimming and J lost 2 bases, with 12 bases between them. Germline-derived CDR1 and CDR2 are SGDLS and YYNGEE. The CDR3 sequence: CASSVVPSLTGNTIYF. In DNA form, the CDR3 reads TGTGCCAGCAGCGTAGTCCCCAGCCTCACTGGAAACACCATATATTTT.

This clonotype was picked up many times. This chain joins TRBV20-1 and TRBJ1-1, with D hard to call. The CDR3 contains 14 residues. Germline values: CDR1 DFQATT, CDR2 SNEGSKA (reference sequence). V was pared by 3 bases and J by 0 bases, with 11 bases between. The CDR3 nucleotides read TGCAGTGCTAGGGTCCGGACCCTGAACACTGAAGCTTTCTTT. Its protein product is CSARVRTLNTEAFF.